Listed below are T cell receptor beta chains from one sample, sequenced in a study of blood T cell repertoires in COVID-19. Produced via immunoSEQ multiplex PCR; TCRdb's table is partial and in-frame only. This table holds fewer than 350,000 clones, 75% to 95% found once. Input material: peripheral blood. Receptors were obtained from a woman aged 25-40 years with COVID-19, enrolled during active disease. CDR3s include the opening cysteine and the closing phenylalanine or tryptophan. Each record gives: V gene, J gene, clone size, D gene, CDR3 protein, CDR3 DNA. A D gene is named only where the DNA matches it firmly. Expanded clones get a size class; other rows say once, few or many, or leave the size out.

>TRBV4-3|TRBJ1-2|NA|TRBD1
CASSPGQGGYGYTF
TGCGCCAGCAGCCCTGGACAGGGGGGCTATGGCTACACCTTC
>TRBV29-1|TRBJ2-3|once|NA
CSWGYGSGDTQYF
TGCAGTTGGGGATACGGGTCAGGGGATACGCAGTATTTT
>TRBV19|TRBJ2-5|NA|NA
CASSGREVETQYF
TGTGCCAGTAGCGGCAGAGAGGTAGAGACCCAGTACTTC
>TRBV7-9|TRBJ2-1|NA|NA
CASSLEEGQFYNEQFF
TGTGCCAGCAGCTTAGAGGAGGGACAGTTCTACAATGAGCAGTTCTTC
>TRBV19|TRBJ1-6|NA|NA
CASQAGSNSPLHF
TGTGCCAGTCAGGCAGGGTCGAATTCACCCCTCCACTTT
>TRBV27|TRBJ2-2|NA|NA
CASSLSLTTGELFF
TGTGCCAGCAGTTTAAGCCTAACCACCGGGGAGCTGTTTTTT
>TRBV5-5|TRBJ1-3|NA|NA
CASSLQTIGSSGNTIYF
TGTGCCAGCAGCCTACAAACGATTGGGAGCTCTGGAAACACCATATATTTT
>TRBV19|TRBJ1-4|NA|NA
CASSIDVGGNEKLFF
TGTGCCAGTAGTATAGATGTCGGGGGAAATGAAAAACTGTTTTTT
>TRBV19|TRBJ1-5|NA|TRBD1
CASRGQGRDQPQHF
TGTGCCAGTAGAGGACAGGGGCGCGATCAGCCCCAGCATTTT
>TRBV11-2|TRBJ1-5|NA|NA
CASSLDENQPQHF
TGTGCCAGCAGCTTAGATGAGAATCAGCCCCAGCATTTT
>TRBV29-1|TRBJ1-2|few|TRBD1
CSVPGQGPGYTF
TGCAGCGTCCCCGGACAGGGTCCAGGCTACACCTTC